Below, 15 T cell receptor beta chains from the same sample are listed, as sequenced in a study of early T cells in non-severe SARS-CoV-2 infection. TCRdb reprocessed the 5' RACE reads with MiXCR, giving one entry per CDR3 protein. The profile shows fewer than 90,000 distinct CDR3 sequences, 14% to 15% of them singletons. The specimen sequenced was whole blood. Every receptor here comes from an adult who was a healthcare worker with PCR-confirmed SARS-CoV-2 infection or an uninfected control (not recorded which).

This clonotype appeared a few times. This chain connects TRBV27 to TRBJ2-7; 9 bases align to TRBD1. CDR1 is MNHEY, CDR2 SMNVEV, per germline (reference sequence). The CDR3 consists of 15 residues. The ends lost 4 bases at V and 6 bases at J; junction bases unmatched: 10. CDR3 sequence: CASSSLLTGGSEQYF. For the CDR3, the DNA is TGTGCCAGCAGTTCCCTCTTGACAGGGGGGAGCGAGCAGTACTTC.

This clonotype was seen a few times. The J gene is TRBJ2-7, the V gene TRBV14; D remains ambiguous. V was clipped by 4 bases and J by 4 bases, with 8 bases between them. The germline gives CDR1 SGHDN, CDR2 FVKESK. This CDR3 has 12 amino acids. CDR3 region: CASSLNYYEQYF. CDR3 nucleotides: TGTGCCAGCAGCCTGAATTATTACGAGCAGTACTTC.

The chain carries TRBV7-2 and TRBJ2-7, with TRBD1 matching over 9 bases. Germline-derived CDR1 and CDR2 are SGHTA and FQGNSA. There are 15 residues in the CDR3. V lost 3 bases and J lost 7; bases outside the gene matches: 10. The CDR3 bases are TGTGCCAGCAGCTTCGGACAGGGGTCCGCTTGGGAGCAGTACTTC. Protein: CASSFGQGSAWEQYF.

This clonotype has more than one count but fewer than ten. This chain uses TRBV4-1 with TRBJ2-1; maybe TRBD1 (7 bases). V dropped 1 base and J dropped 6 bases, with 16 bases sitting between them. Germline values: CDR1 MGHRA, CDR2 YSYEKL. This CDR3 is built from 16 residues. The CDR3 here is CASSQAGGGLFNEQFF. CDR3 coding DNA: TGCGCCAGCAGCCAAGCAGGGGGAGGCCTCTTCAATGAGCAGTTCTTC.

The rearrangement links TRBV5-1 to TRBJ2-7; 8 bases align to TRBD1. V was pared by 4 bases and J by 4 bases, with 10 bases of the junction left unmatched. Germline loops: CDR1 SGHRS, CDR2 YFSETQ. The CDR3 sequence is 15 residues long. As DNA, the CDR3 is TGCGCCAGCAGCGCAGGGGACAGGATACAGTACGAGCAGTACTTC. It codes for CASSAGDRIQYEQYF.

Only a few counts were recorded for this clonotype. This chain connects TRBV6-2 or TRBV6-3 to TRBJ2-5; 9 bases agree with TRBD2. The ends lost 8 bases at V and 4 bases at J; junction bases unmatched: 5. CDR1 and CDR2 (germline): MNHEY, SVGEGT. The CDR3 is 13 residues long. This CDR3 is CASAAGGRETQYF. The CDR3 DNA reads TGTGCCAGCGCAGCGGGGGGTAGAGAGACCCAGTACTTC.

The chain is built from TRBV11-2 and TRBJ2-4; 7 nucleotides line up with TRBD1. Per the germline V gene, CDR1 is SGHAT and CDR2 is FQNNGV. V was clipped by 2 bases and J by 12 bases; unmatched bases: 7. The CDR3 is 13 residues long. CDR3 in amino acids: CASSLHTGQDQYF. The DNA for the CDR3 is TGTGCCAGCAGCTTACATACCGGACAGGATCAGTACTTC.

The J gene is TRBJ2-2, the V gene TRBV19; no firm D call. V dropped 3 bases and J dropped 0 bases, with 8 bases sitting between them. The CDR3 is 15 residues long. Per the germline V gene, CDR1 is LNHDA and CDR2 is SQIVND (reference sequence). The CDR3 DNA follows: TGTGCCAGTAGTATGGGCAACACGAACACCGGGGAGCTGTTTTTT. This encodes CASSMGNTNTGELFF.

The table lists this clonotype with many counts. V gene TRBV30 combines with J gene TRBJ2-7; D is possibly TRBD1 or TRBD2 (5 bases each). Per germline, CDR1 GTSNPN and CDR2 SVGIG (reference sequence). The CDR3 consists of 15 residues. V lost 4 bases and J 0 bases, leaving 16 bases between the germline ends. The CDR3 DNA reads TGTGCCTGGAATCCCGGGACGGCGAGCTCCTACGAGCAGTACTTC. Its protein is CAWNPGTASSYEQYF.

The chain couples TRBV18 to TRBJ2-7; D is uncertain. V was cut by 3 bases and J by 2 bases, with 8 bases left in between. This CDR3 has 13 amino acids. Germline V gene sequence: CDR1 KGHSH, CDR2 LQKENI. CDR3 DNA sequence: TGTGCCAGCTCACCTGTTACTACCTACGAGCAGTACTTC. Translated, it gives CASSPVTTYEQYF.

This clonotype was recorded a few times. This chain connects TRBV20-1 to TRBJ2-1; 10 bases align to TRBD2. J lost 5 bases, V lost 6 bases, and 10 bases had no gene match. CDR1 DFQATT and CDR2 SNEGSKA come from the germline V gene (reference sequence). The CDR3 has 15 amino acids. CDR3 DNA: TGCAGTGCGTCGTCGGGACTAGCGAGGGACAATGAGCAGTTCTTC. This sequence encodes CSASSGLARDNEQFF.

J is TRBJ1-6 and V is TRBV20-1; weak D call: TRBD1 (5 bases). This CDR3 is built from 15 residues. CDR1 is DFQATT and CDR2 is SNEGSKA in the germline V gene (reference sequence). V lost 2 bases to trimming and J lost 5 bases, with 13 bases between them. CDR3 nucleotide sequence: TGCAGTGCTAGAAGGGACGGATCTCATAATTCACCCCTCCACTTT. Translation gives CSARRDGSHNSPLHF.

The genes are TRBV27 and TRBJ2-3, with TRBD2 matching 11 bases. Germline CDR1 reads MNHEY; CDR2 reads SMNVEV (reference sequence). V lost 6 bases and J lost 4; bases outside the gene matches: 12. The CDR3 is 17 residues long. The CDR3 DNA follows: TGTGCCAGCAGATTAGCGGGGGGGCAGTTCAATTCAGATACGCAGTATTTT. Translation: CASRLAGGQFNSDTQYF.

This clonotype was observed a handful of times. The gene calls are TRBV29-1 and TRBJ2-5; TRBD1 or TRBD2 may be the D gene (5 bases each). CDR1 is SQVTM and CDR2 is ANQGSEA in the germline V gene. Deletions cut 2 bases from V and 5 bases from J, with 15 bases between. The CDR3 spans 14 residues. The CDR3 here is CSVERGRESETQYF. DNA of the CDR3: TGCAGCGTTGAAAGGGGCAGGGAGTCGGAGACCCAGTACTTC.

As regards this clonotype: The junction departs from germline at one end; a sequencing error may be responsible. This chain uses TRBV4-2 with TRBJ2-1, with 10 positions matching TRBD2. Germline CDR1 reads LGHNA; CDR2 reads YNFKEQ. The CDR3 sequence is 16 residues long. DNA of the CDR3: TGTGTCAGCAGCCAAGAGAGCGGGGGGGCCTACAATGAGCAGTTCTTC. Translating gives CVSSQESGGAYNEQFF.